This paragraph covers one T cell receptor beta chain sequence. Study processing details: Counts of nucleated cells, estimated from reference gene primer amplification, were obtained. TCRdb's table, derived via immunoSEQ multiplex PCR, lists solely in-frame clones and lacks some. D and trimming were read from the DNA, whereas the V and J calls and clone size are those reported in that table. The sample includes 100,000 to 150,000 clones, 60% to 80% of them seen just once. This sample was taken from a study of blood T cell repertoires in COVID-19. Study background: T cells, B-cell-depleted T cells, or PBMCs provided the cDNA or gDNA that served as material.

This CDR3 is 14 amino acids long. V gave up 8 bases and J gave up 2 bases, with 13 bases separating them. Germline V CDR1 and CDR2: MNHEY, SVGAGI. The TCR sequence derives from a man aged 60-69 years with acute or convalescent COVID-19. The chain has TRBV6-5 and TRBJ1-3, with D perhaps TRBD1 (5 bases). The sequenced sample consisted of peripheral blood. CDR3 sequence: CASAGFLAGNTIYF. The CDR3 region has the DNA TGTGCCAGCGCAGGGTTTCTTGCTGGAAACACCATATATTTT.